This T cell receptor beta chain was sequenced in a study of T cell responses to AZD1222 COVID-19 vaccine. V was pared by 4 bases and J by 8 bases, with 20 bases between. From germline, CDR1 is KGHSY and CDR2 FQNENV. This CDR3 has 16 residues. The table came from immunoSEQ multiplex PCR; TCRdb's copy has only in-frame clones and leaves some out. The table lists 150,000 to 200,000 clones, roughly 92% of them singletons, with less than 11% in the top ten. V gene TRBV16 combines with J gene TRBJ1-4, with no clear D. The receptor was isolated from an adult in good health. This material consisted of peripheral blood, taken on day 0 of AZD1222 vaccination. The CDR3 DNA sequence: TGTGCCAGCAGCCGATCGTACGTCAAGGCGGGAGAAAAACTGTTTTTT. Its translation is CASSRSYVKAGEKLFF.